The TCR beta chain under discussion was sequenced for a study of blood T cells in healthy people across ages. Study-level points and caveats: Leaving the PBMCs unsorted stopped any conclusive comparison of naive versus antigen-experienced cells.

Through a sample-barcoded 5' primer and a J-beta primer mix, a second PCR was run for roughly 7 to 11 cycles. Template switching added a 12-random-nucleotide identifier to every cDNA molecule. TCRdb recomputed calls from the 5' RACE reads with MiXCR, one row per CDR3 protein. The table records about 1.8 million distinct CDR3 sequences, 49% of them present only once. The CDR3 is made up of 14 amino acids. CDR1 is DFQATT and CDR2 is SNEGSKA in the germline V gene (reference sequence). Note on this clonotype: Antigen: not known.

The rearrangement uses TRBV20-1 and TRBJ1-2; D is undetermined. This receptor was obtained from a woman aged 40 to 50 in good health. Sequencing was carried out using blood. CDR3 bases: TGCAGCGCCTACCATACAGCCCCAACGGGTGGCTACACCTTC. Translation gives CSAYHTAPTGGYTF.